One sample yielded the 9 T cell receptor beta chains listed below, sequenced in a study of spatial heterogeneity in lung cancer. TCRdb reprocessed the 5' RACE reads with MiXCR, giving one entry per CDR3 protein. The table shows tens of thousands of distinct CDR3 sequences, with approximately 12% occurring only once. As to time point: sample taken at primary tumor resection. Unsorted whole RNA samples from tumor, nontumor lung or frozen PBMC were sequenced. The sample consisted of PBMCs, taken at surgery. These receptors all come from a male donor with early-stage non-small cell lung cancer.

This clonotype appeared a few times. This rearrangement joins TRBV6-1 to TRBJ2-1, with 13 positions matching TRBD2. Germline lookup yields CDR1 MNHNS and CDR2 SASEGT. V was clipped by 5 bases and J by 1 base; unmatched bases: 5. The CDR3 has 17 residues. CDR3 sequence: CASSFGLAGASYNEQFF. In nucleotides, the CDR3 is TGTGCCAGCAGTTTCGGACTAGCGGGAGCATCCTACAATGAGCAGTTCTTC.

A word on this clonotype: At one of its ends the junction is not consistent with the germline gene, which may arise from a read error. The CDR3 loop reads CASSFRRQVGNTGELFF. CDR3 DNA: TGTGCTAGCAGCTTCCGAAGACAAGTAGGGAACACCGGGGAGCTGTTTTTT. The chain employs TRBV7-7 and TRBJ2-2; D uncertain. Per germline, CDR1 SSHAT and CDR2 FNYEAQ (reference sequence). This CDR3 has 17 residues.

J is TRBJ2-1 and V is TRBV27, with a weak D call TRBD1 (6 bases). CDR1 MNHEY and CDR2 SMNVEV come from the germline V gene (reference sequence). V lost 4 bases and J lost 6, with 10 bases in between. The CDR3 is made up of 13 amino acids. In DNA form, the CDR3 reads TGTGCCAGCAGTTGGACAGTGGCCAATGAGCAGTTCTTC. As protein: CASSWTVANEQFF.

This clonotype was seen ten or more times. This chain connects TRBV7-8 to TRBJ2-3; 9 bases line up with TRBD2. Germline lookup yields CDR1 SGHVS and CDR2 FQNEAQ. The V and J ends lost 1 base and 6 bases, in that order; junction bases with no gene match: 2. The CDR3 consists of 14 residues. The chain's CDR3 is CASSLGSGSDTQYF. The DNA for the CDR3 is TGTGCCAGCAGCTTAGGTAGCGGGAGTGATACGCAGTATTTT.

This clonotype has at least ten counts. The gene calls are TRBV28 and TRBJ2-1; 7 bases map to TRBD1. The V segment lost 5 bases and the J segment 5 bases; nucleotides outside the gene matches: 6. The CDR3 extends over 14 amino acids. Germline CDR1 reads MDHEN; CDR2 reads SYDVKM. CDR3 protein: CASSPRQGDNEQFF. The DNA of the CDR3 is TGTGCCAGCAGTCCGAGACAGGGAGACAATGAGCAGTTCTTC.

Many counts were recorded for this clonotype. This chain connects TRBV4-1 to TRBJ1-2, with a tentative D call TRBD1 (5 bases). The CDR3 loop spans 16 amino acids. Germline CDR1 is MGHRA and CDR2 is YSYEKL. The germline V and J ends were trimmed by 4 bases and 6 bases, with 21 bases remaining between them. The CDR3 bases are TGCGCCAGCAGCCTGAATTTTCAGGGAGCTGGGGATGGCTACACCTTC. It yields the protein CASSLNFQGAGDGYTF.

This clonotype was recorded at least ten times. The chain uses TRBV15 and TRBJ1-3; TRBD1 is a possible D gene (5 bases). Looked up from germline, CDR1 is LNHNV and CDR2 is YYDKDF (reference sequence). The CDR3 has 16 residues. Trimming left V 3 bases short and J 0 bases short, with 12 bases between. CDR3 coding DNA: TGTGCCACCAGCAGCCCAGATGACAGCTCTGGAAACACCATATATTTT. Protein: CATSSPDDSSGNTIYF.

The table lists this clonotype with many counts. V and J are TRBV7-2 and TRBJ1-1; possibly TRBD1 for D (5 bases). Germline lookup yields CDR1 SGHTA and CDR2 FQGNSA. V lost 5 bases to trimming and J lost 7 bases, with 14 bases between them. This CDR3 has 13 amino acids. The CDR3: CASSPGTAREAFF. The DNA of the CDR3 is TGTGCCAGCAGCCCTGGGACGGCCCGTGAAGCTTTCTTT.

This chain connects TRBV28 to TRBJ2-5; maybe TRBD2 (6 bases). The V and J ends lost 10 bases and 4 bases respectively, with 22 bases between them. The CDR3 runs to 15 residues. Germline CDR1 reads MDHEN; CDR2 reads SYDVKM. CDR3 nucleotides: TGTGCCACCACTTGGAGGGACCGCCGACCAGAGACCCAGTACTTC. Translated: CATTWRDRRPETQYF.